These 2 T cell receptor beta chains originate from one sample sequenced in a study of shared clonotypes between healthy human individuals. The table came from immunoSEQ multiplex PCR; TCRdb's copy has only in-frame clones and leaves some out. Among some 2,500,000 clones listed, 90% to 95% were seen once. The sample comprised naive CD4+ T cells from PBMCs. The subset: CD45RA+ positively selected. The receptor set was obtained from a man between 18 and 35 years old in good health. Some clones in this sample may be carry-over from other donors' samples.

On this clone itself: The sample contains more than one DNA sequence encoding this CDR3. The gene calls are TRBV28 and TRBJ2-7; tentative D call: TRBD2 (5 bases). Trimming shortened V by 4 bases and J by 0 bases, and 10 bases separated the two germline ends. Germline lookup yields CDR1 MDHEN and CDR2 SYDVKM. The CDR3 has 14 amino acids. In DNA, the CDR3 is TGTGCCAGCAGTTCGAGCGGCAGCTCCTACGAGCAGTACTTC. This codes for CASSSSGSSYEQYF.

In regard to this clone: The sample contains more than one DNA sequence encoding this CDR3. The chain joins TRBV5-1 to TRBJ1-3; D is possibly TRBD1 (6 bases). This CDR3 is built from 14 residues. Looked up from germline, CDR1 is SGHRS and CDR2 is YFSETQ. V lost 0 bases to trimming and J lost 4 bases, with 8 bases between them. CDR3 amino acids: CASSLAGTGNTIYF. The CDR3 DNA reads TGCGCCAGCAGCTTGGCCGGGACAGGAAACACCATATATTTT.